This paragraph covers one T cell receptor beta chain sequence. No cognate antigen has been identified for it. The input lacks base qualities; no much larger clone sits a single base away. This sample was taken from a study of radiotherapy plus CTLA-4 blockade in lung cancer listed by TCRdb under 2018. Background for the entire study: Objective responses occurred in roughly a sixth of enrolled patients, and just over 30% achieved disease control. Overall study results and their limits: After treatment with radiotherapy and ipilimumab, TCR clones that came from tumors expanded in the peripheral blood. The strongest predictors of response, as reported, were early dynamic changes in blood T cell clones along with a rise in serum interferon-beta after radiation.

To prepare the library, the immunoSEQ multiplex PCR assay was applied. TCRdb retrieved this table from immuneACCESS and kept in-frame rearrangements only. Not all clones are present; in checked studies, unresolved V genes account for under half, and no reason is known for the remainder. The sample table holds more than 75,000 clones, of which approximately 78% were seen once. In total, the top ten clones hold about 25% of the sample. The study evaluated CTLA-4 blockade (ipilimumab) given together with focal radiation therapy in patients who had chemo-refractory metastatic non-small-cell lung cancer. The source is a human donor with non-small cell lung cancer that progressed on radiotherapy plus ipilimumab. This material consisted of peripheral blood, taken from a patient treated with radiotherapy plus ipilimumab.

The nucleotide sequence reads as follows: TGCGCCAGCAGCGCGTCTAGCGGGAGGGCCGGTGTGAACACAGATACGCAGTATTTT. This gives the protein CASSASSGRAGVNTDTQYF. The chain is assembled from TRBV5-1 and TRBJ2-3; TRBD2 fits 12 bases in the junction. The CDR3 covers 19 residues, taking in both the cysteine and the phenylalanine. Left in the record is the CDR3 DNA by itself, 57 bases read in frame from the first base. From a lookup of the germline V gene, CDR1 and CDR2 are SGHRS and YFSETQ. Compared with germline, V lacks 4 bases and J lacks 2 bases; bases without a gene match: 14.